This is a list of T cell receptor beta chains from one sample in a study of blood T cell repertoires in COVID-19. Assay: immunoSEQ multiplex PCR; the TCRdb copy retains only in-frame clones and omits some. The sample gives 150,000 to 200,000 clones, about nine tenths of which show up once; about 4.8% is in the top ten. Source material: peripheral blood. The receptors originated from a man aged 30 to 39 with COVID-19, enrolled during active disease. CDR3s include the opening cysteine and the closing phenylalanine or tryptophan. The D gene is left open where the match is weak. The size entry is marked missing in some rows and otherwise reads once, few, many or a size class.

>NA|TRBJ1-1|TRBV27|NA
TGTGCCAGCAGGCCGGGGAGGGACACTGAAGCTTTCTTT
CASRPGRDTEAFF
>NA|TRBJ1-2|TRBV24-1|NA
TGTGCCACCAGTGATGGGCAGGGTACCTCTAACTATGGCTACACCTTC
CATSDGQGTSNYGYTF
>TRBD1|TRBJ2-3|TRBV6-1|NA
TGTGCCAGCAGTGACCGGGACAGGGCCTTAGATACGCAGTATTTT
CASSDRDRALDTQYF
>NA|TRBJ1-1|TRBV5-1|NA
TGCGCCAGCAGCTTGGAGCCGGAGCTCACTGAAGCTTTCTTT
CASSLEPELTEAFF
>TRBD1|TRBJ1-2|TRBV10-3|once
TGTGCCATCAGTGACCGGGACAGGTGGCAGGGCTACACCTTC
CAISDRDRWQGYTF
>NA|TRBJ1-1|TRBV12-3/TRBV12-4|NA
TGTGCCAGCAGCCTGGGGGGGAACACTGAAGCTTTCTTT
CASSLGGNTEAFF
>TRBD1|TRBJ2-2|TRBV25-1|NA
TGTGCCAGCAGTGACAGGGACAGGGTCACCGGGGAGCTGTTTTTT
CASSDRDRVTGELFF
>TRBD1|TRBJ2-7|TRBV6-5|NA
TGTGCCAGCACACTAAACAGGGGAGCCCACGAGCAGTACTTC
CASTLNRGAHEQYF
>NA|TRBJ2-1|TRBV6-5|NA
TGTGCCAGCAGTTCGATTACAGGGTTATCCTACAATGAGCAGTTCTTC
CASSSITGLSYNEQFF
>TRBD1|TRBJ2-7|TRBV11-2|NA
TGTGCCAGCAGCTTAGACGGACAGGGTTACGAGCAGTACTTC
CASSLDGQGYEQYF
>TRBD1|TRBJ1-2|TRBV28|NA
TGTGCCAGTGGTGACAGGGCCTCAGGCTACACCTTC
CASGDRASGYTF
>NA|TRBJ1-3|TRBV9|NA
TGTGCCAGCAGCCCTTCAGGGTCACGGTACGAAAACACCATATATTTT
CASSPSGSRYENTIYF
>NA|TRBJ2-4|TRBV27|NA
TGTGCCAGCAGTTTAGACGGCAGGGTGGACAAAAACATTCAGTACTTC
CASSLDGRVDKNIQYF
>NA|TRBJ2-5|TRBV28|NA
TGTGCCAGCAACCGACTTACGGAGACCCAGTACTTC
CASNRLTETQYF
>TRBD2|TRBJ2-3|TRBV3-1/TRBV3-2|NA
TGTGCCAGCAGCCAGTTCCGGAGTAGCGGGTCTAGCACAGATACGCAGTATTTT
CASSQFRSSGSSTDTQYF
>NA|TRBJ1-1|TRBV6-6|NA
TGTGCCAGCAGTTACTCGTCGGGAGGAAGGGGCACTGAAGCTTTCTTT
CASSYSSGGRGTEAFF
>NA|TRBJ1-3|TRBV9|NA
TGTGCCAGCAGCCCTTCCCCAGGGTTATCGGGAAACACCATATATTTT
CASSPSPGLSGNTIYF
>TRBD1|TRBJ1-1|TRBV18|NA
TGTGCCAGCTCACCACGACAGGGGTATGCTTCTGAAGCTTTCTTT
CASSPRQGYASEAFF
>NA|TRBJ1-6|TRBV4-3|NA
TGCGCCAGCAGCCAAGATCACCTGAGCTCCTATAATTCACCCCTCCACTTT
CASSQDHLSSYNSPLHF
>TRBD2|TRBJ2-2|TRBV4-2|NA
TGTGCCAGCAGCTCGACTAGCGGGGGGGCAAGCGGGGAGCTGTTTTTT
CASSSTSGGASGELFF
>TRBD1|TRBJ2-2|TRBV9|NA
TGTGCCAGCAGCTCGACCTACAGGGGCCCAAGTGGCGGGGAGCTGTTTTTT
CASSSTYRGPSGGELFF
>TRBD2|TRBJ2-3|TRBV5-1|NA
TGCGCCAGCAGCTTGGAGGCCGACCAGCGGGGTACGCAGTATTTT
CASSLEADQRGTQYF
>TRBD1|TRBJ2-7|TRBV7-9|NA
TGTGCCAGCAGCTCGGGACAGAAATCCTACGAGCAGTACTTC
CASSSGQKSYEQYF
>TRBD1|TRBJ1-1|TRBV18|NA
TGTGCCAGCTCACCGGACAGGAGGCGGACTGAAGCTTTCTTT
CASSPDRRRTEAFF
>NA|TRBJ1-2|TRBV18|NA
TGTGCCAGCTGTGCGGACACCGGGCGGTACTATGGCTACACCTTC
CASCADTGRYYGYTF